The T cell receptor (beta chain) described here comes from a study of cytomegalovirus exposure and HLA in healthy donors. General study findings and limits: A few chains tied to CMV proved CMV antigen-specific in vitro.

Note on this clone: What it recognizes is unknown.

Profiled with immunoSEQ multiplex PCR; TCRdb holds only in-frame clones, not every one. The sample contains under 250,000 clones, around nine tenths of which appear only once. Trimming removed 1 base at V and 7 bases at J, with 8 bases between. There are 14 residues in the CDR3. Germline CDR1 LGHNT, CDR2 FRNRAP. This chain links TRBV12-5 with TRBJ1-6, with D tentatively TRBD1 (5 bases). Source material: PBMCs. This clonotype was sampled from a man between 18 and 35 years old in good health and CMV-seronegative. Written as DNA, the CDR3 is TGTGCTAGTGGTTTGGGGACACAAAATTCACCCCTCCACTTT. Amino acids: CASGLGTQNSPLHF.